This T cell receptor (beta chain) was obtained from a study of blood T cell repertoires in COVID-19 (dated by TCRdb to 2018 to 2020). Study-wide context: Samples covering the acute and convalescent phases of COVID-19 were provided by collaborators in the United States, Italy and Spain. The material from the prospective study consisted of cDNA or gDNA derived from T cells, B-cell-depleted T cells, or PBMCs. Samples came from the ongoing ImmuneRACE study (first 160 participants) plus 1,254 subjects from 6 global collaborators. Deeply sampled blood TCRbeta repertoires from subjects exposed to, actively infected with, or recovered from COVID-19 were included in the dataset. The repertoires were released in a freely available public database meant as a resource for research on the immune response to SARS-CoV-2. Nearly every sample came with metadata listing a de-identified subject ID, COVID-19 status, age in years and sex. HLA class I and class II types, where available, came from metadata supplied by the sample provider rather than from assay-based typing.

Here is what the overall study found, with its caveats: The quantity of clinical and demographic metadata differed by source and by participant and was supplied without curation.

One collaborating source in Seattle enrolled patients during active infection and followed them longitudinally through the course of disease. Whole blood was collected in K2EDTA tubes by collaborating institutions according to the institutions' own protocols. For TCRbeta analysis, collaborators shipped samples as frozen whole blood, isolated PBMCs, or DNA extracted from either of those sample types. TCRbeta CDR3 regions were amplified from genomic DNA by means of the immunoSEQ Assay, a bias-controlled multiplex PCR. The original methods were these. Within the assay, amplification of reference gene primers was used to estimate how many nucleated cells each sample contained. To quantify the absolute abundance of each unique TCRbeta CDR3 rearrangement, sequence reads were collapsed and filtered. For each sample, productive Simpson clonality was calculated as the square root of Simpson's diversity index over productive rearrangements. Imported from immuneACCESS, the table was reduced by TCRdb to in-frame sequences with V and J called. These copies leave out some clones; in studies compared against another copy, an unresolved V gene accounts for under half, and the cause of the remainder is not known. The D gene and trimming were derived from the DNA, and the V and J assignments and clone size from that table. Recorded for this sample are 120,000 to 150,000 clones; over 80% of them occurred a single time. Clones ranked in the top ten supply 7% to 9.5% of the sample.

The CDR3 measures 14 amino acids from cysteine to phenylalanine. Only the CDR3 DNA stays, 42 bases, in frame from base 1. At the junction V is shortened by 2 bases and J by 2 bases, with 6 bases in between. The germline V gene supplies CDR1 KGHDR and CDR2 SFDVKD. About this clone itself: Its antigen is still unknown. There are no base qualities to consult, and no much larger clone falls within one base.

Sequencing was performed on peripheral blood. The rearranged chain carries TRBV24-1 and TRBJ1-5; the D gene cannot be named for sure. This clonotype was obtained from a man younger than 45 with COVID-19, enrolled during active disease. The sequenced DNA: TGTGCCACCAGTGATTCGGTTGGCAATCAGCCCCAGCATTTT. This encodes CATSDSVGNQPQHF.